This entry describes one TCR beta chain. One end of the junction fails to match germline, which may point to a read error. The table came from immunoSEQ multiplex PCR; TCRdb's copy has only in-frame clones and leaves some out. This sample carries tens of thousands of clones, 80% to 95% of them seen once, and the ten largest clones take 35% to 45%. The germline V gene encodes CDR1 SSHAT and CDR2 FNYEAQ (reference sequence). This CDR3 spans 15 amino acids. This sample is part of a study of siplizumab effects on memory and regulatory T cells. V usage is TRBV7-7 and J usage is TRBJ2-3, with D perhaps TRBD1 or TRBD2 (6 bases each). Material: CD8+ T cells sorted from blood. The receptor was isolated from a human donor in good health. CDR3 DNA: TGTGCTAGCAGCACACGAGGGGGGCGCACAGATACGCAGTATTTT. Its protein product is CASSTRGGRTDTQYF.